A single sample gave rise to the 28 T cell receptor beta chains below, sequenced in a study of T cell changes during pregnancy in multiple sclerosis (dated by TCRdb to about 2019). The library was prepared using the immunoSEQ multiplex PCR assay. Drawn from immuneACCESS, this table holds only the in-frame rearrangements with V and J called that TCRdb kept. Clones are partly lost; checked studies trace under half to an unresolved V gene and leave the rest unexplained. Across this sample there are around 57,000 clones, with over 80% seen only once. The ten largest clones take up approximately 0.15% of the sample. The input for sequencing was CD4+ T cells from peripheral blood mononuclear cells, taken after pregnancy. The receptor set was obtained from a female donor in good health, enrolled as a control in a pregnancy study.

V usage is TRBV7-9 and J usage is TRBJ1-4, with 8 bases lining up with TRBD1. CDR3 length equals 15 residues. V dropped 5 bases and J dropped 5; count of bases not matched to a gene: 7. The germline gives CDR1 SEHNR, CDR2 FQNEAQ (reference sequence). The CDR3 region is CASSIGQGWNEKLFF. In nucleotides, the CDR3 is TGTGCCAGCAGCATAGGACAGGGATGGAATGAAAAACTGTTTTTT. The complete variable domain, with remaining parts taken from reference TRBV7-9 and TRBJ1-4, reads DTGVSQNPRHKITKRGQNVTFRCDPISEHNRLYWYRQTLGQGPEFLTYFQNEAQLEKSRLLSDRFSAERPKGSFSTLEIQRTEQGDSAMYLCASSIGQGWNEKLFFGSGTQLSVL.

The chain couples TRBV29-1 to TRBJ1-1, with D unclear. Germline values: CDR1 SQVTM, CDR2 ANQGSEA. Deletions cut 6 bases from V and 2 bases from J, with 10 bases between. The CDR3 has 12 amino acids. CDR3 sequence reads: CSVDAANTEAFF. CDR3 DNA: TGCAGCGTAGATGCGGCAAACACTGAAGCTTTCTTT.

The chain links TRBV9 to TRBJ2-5; D gene ambiguous. Germline V lookup: CDR1 SGDLS, CDR2 YYNGEE. The CDR3 extends over 13 amino acids. Trimming removed 2 bases from V and 4 bases from J, with 9 bases in between. CDR3 coding DNA: TGTGCCAGCAGCGTCGCGGTAAGAGAGACCCAGTACTTC. It encodes CASSVAVRETQYF.

The CDR3 sequence: CASSIGTGNYGYTF. The CDR3 DNA is TGTGCCAGCAGTATCGGGACAGGGAACTATGGCTACACCTTC. This chain joins TRBV2 and TRBJ1-2; TRBD1 agrees at 9 bases. After removal of 5 bases from V and 2 bases from J, the junction contained 3 bases not matched to a gene. This CDR3 is built from 14 residues. The germline gives CDR1 SNHLY, CDR2 FYNNEI.

This clone was detected once. The V call is TRBV7-8, the J call TRBJ2-5; TRBD1 matches at 7 bases. The DNA end is more similar to TRBJ2-7, so the J call may be wrong. CDR3 size: 14 residues. CDR1 and CDR2 from the germline V gene are SGHVS and FQNEAQ. The CDR3 bases are TGTGCCAGCAGCTTAGGGGGAGACAGGGACGAGCAGTACTTC. Translated, it gives CASSLGGDRDEQYF.

In DNA, the CDR3 is TGTGCCAGCAGCAGGCCGGACTGGTACCAAGAGACCCAGTACTTC. This gives the protein CASSRPDWYQETQYF. This chain links TRBV9 with TRBJ2-5, with a tentative D call TRBD2 (5 bases). Trimming took off 4 bases at V and 0 bases at J, with 13 bases between the two ends. The CDR3 covers 15 residues. Germline V gene data show CDR1 as SGDLS and CDR2 as YYNGEE.

The chain uses TRBV6-5 and TRBJ1-1; the D is unclear. This CDR3 has 11 amino acids. Trimming cost V 6 bases and J 1 base, with 3 bases left between them. Germline V lookup: CDR1 MNHEY, CDR2 SVGAGI. The CDR3 loop reads CASSSNTEAFF. CDR3 coding DNA: TGTGCCAGCAGCTCGAACACTGAAGCTTTCTTT.

The rearrangement uses TRBV18 and TRBJ2-6; the D is unclear. Germline loops: CDR1 KGHSH, CDR2 LQKENI. This CDR3 comprises 18 residues. Trimming removed 2 bases from V and 0 bases from J, with 14 bases in between. CDR3 sequence reads: CASSPMGSAHSGANVLTF. The DNA of the CDR3 is TGTGCCAGCTCACCAATGGGCAGTGCACACTCTGGGGCCAACGTCCTGACTTTC.

V usage is TRBV7-9 and J usage is TRBJ1-4, with 8 bases identical to TRBD1. The CDR3 loop spans 14 amino acids. Trimming cost V 5 bases and J 7 bases; bases outside gene matches: 6. Germline V gene lookup returns CDR1 SEHNR and CDR2 FQNEAQ (reference sequence). In DNA, the CDR3 is TGTGCCAGCAGCCGAGACAGGGGTGGTGAAAAACTGTTTTTT. As protein: CASSRDRGGEKLFF.

The chain uses TRBV5-6 and TRBJ1-2, with D perhaps matching TRBD1 (5 bases). The germline V gene encodes CDR1 SGHDT and CDR2 YYEEEE. CDR3 length equals 13 residues. The V and J ends lost 0 bases and 4 bases respectively, with 7 bases between them. CDR3: CASSLGRVYGYTF. The CDR3 nucleotides read TGTGCCAGCAGCTTGGGCAGGGTCTATGGCTACACCTTC. Full variable domain (rest looked up from reference TRBV5-6 and TRBJ1-2): DAGVTQSPTHLIKTRGQQVTLRCSPKSGHDTVSWYQQALGQGPQFIFQYYEEEERQRGNFPDRFSGHQFPNYSSELNVNALLLGDSALYLCASSLGRVYGYTFGSGTRLTVV.

The chain recombines TRBV18 with TRBJ1-2, with 8 positions matching TRBD1. CDR3 size: 13 residues. Looked up from germline, CDR1 is KGHSH and CDR2 is LQKENI. V shed 8 bases, J shed 1 base, and the junction held 3 bases outside the gene matches. CDR3 in amino acids: CASRTGYNYGYTF. The CDR3 DNA is TGTGCCAGCCGGACAGGGTATAACTATGGCTACACCTTC.

The chain carries TRBV4-3 and TRBJ2-3; 11 nucleotides line up with TRBD2. This CDR3 has 17 residues. Germline-derived CDR1 and CDR2 are LGHNA and YSLEER. V shed 4 bases, J shed 3 bases, and the junction held 9 bases outside the gene matches. CDR3 nucleotide sequence: TGCGCCAGCAGCCGCCGACTAGCGGGGTGGGATACAGATACGCAGTATTTT. It encodes CASSRRLAGWDTDTQYF.

This clone was seen only once. The DNA for the CDR3 is TGTGCCAGCAGTGGGACAGGCTATGGCTACACCTTC. Translating it yields CASSGTGYGYTF. V is TRBV28 and J is TRBJ1-2, with 8 nucleotides matching TRBD1. CDR3 length: 12 residues. CDR1 is MDHEN and CDR2 is SYDVKM in the germline V gene. The junction had 0 bases not matched to a gene; V was cut back by 5 bases and J by 4 bases.

About this clone itself: A junction end diverges from the germline sequence, so it may reflect a read error. CDR3 in amino acids: CSVPLRPDAQYF. DNA of the CDR3: TGCAGCGTTCCACTAAGGCCAGATGCGCAGTATTTT. The genes are TRBV29-1 and TRBJ2-3; D is unclear. The length of the CDR3 is 12 residues. The V gene's germline CDR1 is SQVTM and CDR2 ANQGSEA.

This chain links TRBV4-2 with TRBJ2-5, with TRBD2 identical over 14 bases. The germline gives CDR1 LGHNA, CDR2 YNFKEQ. The junction had 5 bases not matched to a gene; V was cut back by 1 base and J by 4 bases. CDR3 size: 17 residues. This CDR3 is CASSQGGLAGVRETQYF. DNA for the CDR3: TGTGCCAGCAGCCAAGGGGGACTAGCGGGGGTAAGAGAGACCCAGTACTTC.

This chain connects TRBV14 to TRBJ2-3; 8 nucleotides align to TRBD2. The germline gives CDR1 SGHDN, CDR2 FVKESK. Germline trimming cut 1 base from V and 6 bases from J; bases unmatched to any gene: 9. The CDR3 length is 16 residues. The CDR3 spells CASSQANAGGPDTQYF. CDR3 DNA: TGTGCCAGCAGCCAAGCGAATGCGGGGGGCCCGGATACGCAGTATTTT.

The V and J genes are TRBV30 and TRBJ1-1; D ambiguous. The CDR3 has 12 amino acids. Trimming left V 3 bases short and J 4 bases short, with 9 bases between. CDR1 is GTSNPN, CDR2 SVGIG, per germline (reference sequence). CDR3 in DNA: TGTGCCTGGAGGCCGCGGGGCACTGAAGCTTTCTTT. Translated: CAWRPRGTEAFF.

V and J are TRBV30 and TRBJ1-4, with D maybe TRBD1 (6 bases). Trimming left V 4 bases short and J 3 bases short, with 12 bases between. The CDR3 totals 14 residues. Looked up from germline, CDR1 is GTSNPN and CDR2 is SVGIG (reference sequence). CDR3 DNA sequence: TGTGCCTGGAAGCGGGACATAGCTAATGAAAAACTGTTTTTT. This encodes CAWKRDIANEKLFF.

V usage is TRBV18 and J usage is TRBJ1-3; maybe TRBD1 (6 bases). The CDR3 runs 15 residues. V was clipped by 6 bases and J by 0 bases, with 12 bases between them. Germline V gives CDR1 KGHSH, CDR2 LQKENI. CDR3 sequence: CASSDRILSGNTIYF. Here the CDR3 DNA reads TGTGCCAGCTCGGACAGAATTCTCTCTGGAAACACCATATATTTT.

This clone appeared a single time. The V gene is TRBV25-1, the J gene TRBJ2-7; D not certain. V was cut by 3 bases and J by 2 bases, with 8 bases left in between. This CDR3 spans 13 amino acids. Germline loops: CDR1 MGHDK, CDR2 SYGVNS. The CDR3 DNA reads as TGTGCCAGCAGTGAGAACTCCCCCTACGAGCAGTACTTC. As protein: CASSENSPYEQYF.

V usage is TRBV10-1 and J usage is TRBJ2-5, with 10 bases identical to TRBD2. The length of the CDR3 is 15 residues. Germline CDR1 reads WNHNN; CDR2 reads SYGVQD (reference sequence). V trimming: 4 bases; J trimming: 5 bases; junction bases outside the gene matches: 7. Written as DNA, the CDR3 is TGCGCCAGCAGTGGACAGCGGGGGGGACAGGAGACCCAGTACTTC. It codes for CASSGQRGGQETQYF.

The chain couples TRBV2 to TRBJ1-2; D might be TRBD1 (5 bases). Germline lookup yields CDR1 SNHLY and CDR2 FYNNEI. The CDR3 runs to 14 residues. V was cut by 5 bases and J by 0 bases, with 10 bases left in between. The CDR3 protein is CASSLTEANYGYTF. In DNA, the CDR3 is TGTGCCAGCAGTTTGACAGAAGCTAACTATGGCTACACCTTC.

The chain combines TRBV7-3 with TRBJ2-3; a possible D gene is TRBD2 (6 bases). There are 14 residues in the CDR3. Trimming left V 6 bases short and J 0 bases short, with 10 bases between. CDR1 is SGHTA and CDR2 is FQGTGA in the germline V gene. For the CDR3, the DNA is TGTGCCAGCAGTAGGGGACTGAGCACAGATACGCAGTATTTT. Its protein product is CASSRGLSTDTQYF.

The chain uses TRBV6-1 and TRBJ1-3; D unclear. The CDR3 is made up of 14 amino acids. Germline V gene lookup returns CDR1 MNHNS and CDR2 SASEGT. Trimming shortened V by 5 bases and J by 4 bases, and 12 bases separated the two germline ends. The CDR3 region has the DNA TGTGCCAGCAGTCCATTGACTGGGGGAAACACCATATATTTT. Translated: CASSPLTGGNTIYF.

The chain joins TRBV28 to TRBJ2-3; 7 bases are a match to TRBD1. Germline V gene data show CDR1 as MDHEN and CDR2 as SYDVKM. V lost 3 bases, J lost 3 bases, and 6 bases stayed unmatched. This CDR3 has 15 amino acids. The CDR3 region has the DNA TGTGCCAGCAGTTTGACAGGGCCTGGGACAGATACGCAGTATTTT. It specifies CASSLTGPGTDTQYF.

The rearrangement joins TRBV7-9 to TRBJ1-6; the D gene is possibly TRBD1 (5 bases). There are 14 residues in the CDR3. Germline V CDR1 and CDR2: SEHNR, FQNEAQ (reference sequence). Trimming cost V 2 bases and J 10 bases, with 12 bases left between them. The CDR3 spells CASSLIVGESPLHF. CDR3 nucleotide sequence: TGTGCCAGCAGCTTAATCGTAGGGGAATCACCCCTCCACTTT.

The chain has TRBV2 and TRBJ1-1; 7 positions agree with TRBD1. The CDR3 extends over 12 amino acids. J lost 14 bases, V lost 5 bases, and 11 bases had no gene match. Germline-derived CDR1 and CDR2 are SNHLY and FYNNEI. The DNA for the CDR3 is TGTGCCAGCAGTTACTACCAGGGGGGAGGATTCTTT. It encodes CASSYYQGGGFF.

This chain uses TRBV5-6 with TRBJ1-1; TRBD1 agrees at 7 bases. V was clipped by 0 bases and J by 3 bases; unmatched bases: 2. Germline V CDR1 and CDR2: SGHDT, YYEEEE. The CDR3 totals 14 residues. DNA of the CDR3: TGTGCCAGCAGCTTGGACAGGGGTCACACTGAAGCTTTCTTT. The encoded protein is CASSLDRGHTEAFF.